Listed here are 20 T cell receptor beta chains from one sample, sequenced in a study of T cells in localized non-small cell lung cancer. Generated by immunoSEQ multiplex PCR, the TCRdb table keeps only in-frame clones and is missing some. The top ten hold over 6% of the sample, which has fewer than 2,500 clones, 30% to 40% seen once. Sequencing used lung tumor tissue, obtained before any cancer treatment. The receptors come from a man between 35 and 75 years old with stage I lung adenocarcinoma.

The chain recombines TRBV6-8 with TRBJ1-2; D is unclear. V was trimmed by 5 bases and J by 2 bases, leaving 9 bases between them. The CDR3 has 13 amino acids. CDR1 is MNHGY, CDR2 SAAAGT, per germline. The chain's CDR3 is CASSRDKNYGYTF. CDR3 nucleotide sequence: TGTGCCAGCAGTCGAGACAAGAACTATGGCTACACCTTC.

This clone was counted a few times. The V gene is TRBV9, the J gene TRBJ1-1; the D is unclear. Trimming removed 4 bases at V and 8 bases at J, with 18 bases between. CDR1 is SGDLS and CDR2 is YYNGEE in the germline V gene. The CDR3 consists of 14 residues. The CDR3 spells CASSRRAFREEAFF. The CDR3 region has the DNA TGTGCCAGCAGCCGTAGGGCTTTTAGAGAGGAAGCTTTCTTT.

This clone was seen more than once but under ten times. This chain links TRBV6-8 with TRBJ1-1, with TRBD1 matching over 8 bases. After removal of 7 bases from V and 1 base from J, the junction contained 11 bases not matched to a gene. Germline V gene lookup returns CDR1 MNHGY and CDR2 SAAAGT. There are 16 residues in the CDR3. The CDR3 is CASTSPGTGPNTEAFF. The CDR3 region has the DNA TGTGCCAGCACCAGTCCCGGGACAGGTCCGAACACTGAAGCTTTCTTT.

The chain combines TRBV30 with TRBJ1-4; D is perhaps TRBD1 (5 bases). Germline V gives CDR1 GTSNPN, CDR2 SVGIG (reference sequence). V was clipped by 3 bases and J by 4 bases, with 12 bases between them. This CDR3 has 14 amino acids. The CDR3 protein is CAWRSPGRNEKLFF. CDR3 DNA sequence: TGTGCCTGGAGAAGTCCGGGACGTAATGAAAAACTGTTTTTT.

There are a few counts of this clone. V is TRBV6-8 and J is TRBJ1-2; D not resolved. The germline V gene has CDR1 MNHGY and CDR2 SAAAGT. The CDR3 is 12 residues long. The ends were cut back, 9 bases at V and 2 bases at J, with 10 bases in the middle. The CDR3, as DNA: TGTGCCAGTCTAGGAGGAAACTATGGCTACACCTTC. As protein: CASLGGNYGYTF.

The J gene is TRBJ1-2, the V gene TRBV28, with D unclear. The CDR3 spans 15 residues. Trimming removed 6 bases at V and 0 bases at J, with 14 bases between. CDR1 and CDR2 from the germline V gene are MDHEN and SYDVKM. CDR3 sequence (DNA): TGTGCCAGCAGCCCCCCCCGGGGAGCTAACTATGGCTACACCTTC. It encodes CASSPPRGANYGYTF.

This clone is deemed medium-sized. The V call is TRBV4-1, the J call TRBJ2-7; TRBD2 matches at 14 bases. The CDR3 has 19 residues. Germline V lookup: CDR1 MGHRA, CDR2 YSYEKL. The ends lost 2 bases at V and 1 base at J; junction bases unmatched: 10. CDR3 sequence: CASSQIHPGTSGSSYEQYF. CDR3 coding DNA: TGCGCCAGCAGCCAAATCCACCCGGGGACTAGCGGGAGTTCCTACGAGCAGTACTTC.

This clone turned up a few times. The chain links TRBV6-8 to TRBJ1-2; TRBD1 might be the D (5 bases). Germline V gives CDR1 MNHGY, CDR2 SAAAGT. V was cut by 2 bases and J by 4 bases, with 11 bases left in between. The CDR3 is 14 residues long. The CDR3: CASSYAQVTYGYTF. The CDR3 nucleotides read TGTGCCAGCAGTTACGCACAGGTGACCTATGGCTACACCTTC.

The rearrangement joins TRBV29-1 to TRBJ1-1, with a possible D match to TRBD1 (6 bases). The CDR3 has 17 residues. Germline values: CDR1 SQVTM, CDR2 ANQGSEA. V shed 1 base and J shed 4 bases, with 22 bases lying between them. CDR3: CSVEGGSGQRRGTEAFF. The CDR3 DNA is TGCAGCGTTGAAGGAGGGTCCGGACAGCGGCGAGGCACTGAAGCTTTCTTT.

The chain's CDR3 is CASSRETGLEETQYF. CDR3 bases: TGTGCCAGCAGTCGAGAAACAGGTTTGGAAGAGACCCAGTACTTC. The chain recombines TRBV11-3 with TRBJ2-5; possible D gene TRBD1, 5 bases. This CDR3 is 15 amino acids long. Per germline, CDR1 SGHNT and CDR2 YENEEA. V gave up 6 bases and J gave up 3 bases, with 17 bases separating them. Supplemented by reference TRBV11-3 and TRBJ2-5, the full variable domain reads EAGVVQSPRYKIIEKKQPVAFWCNPISGHNTLYWYLQNLGQGPELLIRYENEEAVDDSQLPKDRFSAERLKGVDSTLKIQPAELGDSAVYLCASSRETGLEETQYFGPGTRLLVL.

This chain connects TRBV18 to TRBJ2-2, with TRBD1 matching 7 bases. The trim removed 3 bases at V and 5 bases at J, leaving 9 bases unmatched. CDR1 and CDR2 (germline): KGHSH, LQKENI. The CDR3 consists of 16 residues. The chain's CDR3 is CASSPPDRVMTGELFF. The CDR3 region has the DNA TGTGCCAGCTCACCGCCTGACAGGGTAATGACCGGGGAGCTGTTTTTT.

The CDR3 DNA follows: TGTGCCAGCAGCCCAGGACTAGCGGGAGAGTCAGATACGCAGTATTTT. Its protein is CASSPGLAGESDTQYF. V is TRBV11-3 and J is TRBJ2-3; 13 nucleotides agree with TRBD2. This CDR3 is built from 16 residues. V gave up 5 bases and J gave up 4 bases; unmatched junction bases: 6. In germline, CDR1 is SGHNT, CDR2 YENEEA.

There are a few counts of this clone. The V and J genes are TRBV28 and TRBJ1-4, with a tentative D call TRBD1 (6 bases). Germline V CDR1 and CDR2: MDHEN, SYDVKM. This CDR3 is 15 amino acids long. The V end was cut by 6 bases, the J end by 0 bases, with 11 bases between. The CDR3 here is CASRIGGATNEKLFF. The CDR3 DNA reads TGTGCCAGCAGGATAGGGGGGGCAACTAATGAAAAACTGTTTTTT.

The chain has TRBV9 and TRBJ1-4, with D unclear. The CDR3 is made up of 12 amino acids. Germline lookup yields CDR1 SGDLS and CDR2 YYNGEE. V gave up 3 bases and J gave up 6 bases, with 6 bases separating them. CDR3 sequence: CASSGSDEKLFF. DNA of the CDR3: TGTGCCAGCAGCGGATCGGATGAAAAACTGTTTTTT.

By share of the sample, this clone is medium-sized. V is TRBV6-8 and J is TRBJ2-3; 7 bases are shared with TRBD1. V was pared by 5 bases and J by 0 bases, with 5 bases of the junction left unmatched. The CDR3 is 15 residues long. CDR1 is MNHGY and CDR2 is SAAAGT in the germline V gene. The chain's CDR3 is CASSDGTDSTDTQYF. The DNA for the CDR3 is TGTGCCAGCAGTGACGGGACAGATAGCACAGATACGCAGTATTTT.

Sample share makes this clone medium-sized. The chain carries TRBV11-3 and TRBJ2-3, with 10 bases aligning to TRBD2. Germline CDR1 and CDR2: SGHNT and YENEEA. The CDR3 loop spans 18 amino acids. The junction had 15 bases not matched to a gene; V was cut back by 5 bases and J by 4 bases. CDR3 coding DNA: TGTGCCAGCAGCATCTCTTGGTCAAGCGGGAGGGCACCAGATACGCAGTATTTT. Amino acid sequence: CASSISWSSGRAPDTQYF.

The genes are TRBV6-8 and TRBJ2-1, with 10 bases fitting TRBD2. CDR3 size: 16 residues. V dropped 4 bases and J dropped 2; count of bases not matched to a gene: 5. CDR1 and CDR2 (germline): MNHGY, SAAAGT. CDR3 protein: CASSSNGLAAYNEQFF. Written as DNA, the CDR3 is TGTGCCAGCAGTTCAAACGGACTAGCGGCCTACAATGAGCAGTTCTTC.

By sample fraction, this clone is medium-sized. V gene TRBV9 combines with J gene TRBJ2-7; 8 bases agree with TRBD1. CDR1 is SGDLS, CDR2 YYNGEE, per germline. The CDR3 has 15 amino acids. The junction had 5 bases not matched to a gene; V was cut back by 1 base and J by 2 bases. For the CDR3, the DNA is TGTGCCAGCAGCGTACCCGGACAGGGCGCCTACGAGCAGTACTTC. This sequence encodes CASSVPGQGAYEQYF.

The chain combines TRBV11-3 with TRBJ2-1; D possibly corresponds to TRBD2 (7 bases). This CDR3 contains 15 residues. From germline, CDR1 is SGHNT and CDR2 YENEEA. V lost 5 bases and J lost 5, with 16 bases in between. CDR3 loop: CASSPTGGADNEQFF. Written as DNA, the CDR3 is TGTGCCAGCAGCCCTACTGGGGGGGCCGACAATGAGCAGTTCTTC.

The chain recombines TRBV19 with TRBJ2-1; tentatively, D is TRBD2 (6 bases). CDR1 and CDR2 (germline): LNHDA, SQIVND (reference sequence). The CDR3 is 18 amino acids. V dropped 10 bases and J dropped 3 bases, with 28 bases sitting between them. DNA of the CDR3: TGTGCCACCAGGACCCGACTAAGCAGTGGCGGGGTCTACAATGAGCAGTTCTTC. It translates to CATRTRLSSGGVYNEQFF. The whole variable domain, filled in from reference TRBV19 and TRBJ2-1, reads DGGITQSPKYLFRKEGQNVTLSCEQNLNHDAMYWYRQDPGQGLRLIYYSQIVNDFQKGDIAEGYSVSREKKESFPLTVTSAQKNPTAFYLCATRTRLSSGGVYNEQFFGPGTRLTVL.